This TCR beta chain emerged from a study of radiation and T cells in renal cell carcinoma. Deletions cut 1 base from V and 0 bases from J, with 10 bases between. This CDR3 has 15 residues. Germline V gene data show CDR1 as LNHDA and CDR2 as SQIVND (reference sequence). Notes on this clone: This sample includes further DNA sequences coding for the same CDR3.

This table comes from immunoSEQ multiplex PCR, and its TCRdb copy is limited to in-frame clones, with some not included. The sample carries 130,000 to 150,000 clones, 75% to 90% recorded once. Time point defined: blood 4 weeks post-SBRT, at nephrectomy. As to treatment: 15 Gy SBRT to primary tumor, nephrectomy 4 weeks later. The material sequenced was blood, taken from a patient whose treatment included radiotherapy and nephrectomy. The rearrangement links TRBV19 to TRBJ2-7; D tentatively reads TRBD1 or TRBD2 (5 bases each). The clonotype originates from a woman aged 45-60 years with renal cell carcinoma. As DNA, the CDR3 is TGTGCCAGTAGTATAGCTGGTGGGGGCTCCTACGAGCAGTACTTC. Amino acids: CASSIAGGGSYEQYF.